The rows below give T cell receptor beta chains drawn from one sample of a study of T cells in Graves' hyperthyroidism and ophthalmopathy. TCRdb redid the calling of the multiplex PCR reads with MiXCR, one entry per CDR3 protein. This sample carries 660,000 or so distinct CDR3 sequences, roughly 20% of them seen once, and the ten largest clones take under 35%. Sequenced material: blood. These receptors all stem from a man younger than 45 with Graves' ophthalmopathy. CDR3s include the opening cysteine and the closing phenylalanine or tryptophan. A D gene is named only where the DNA matches it firmly. Expanded clones are given a class, and other clones once, few, many or no size at all.

TRBV6-5	few	TRBJ2-5	-	CASSYSPSMETQYF	TGTGCCAGCAGTTACTCTCCTAGTATGGAGACCCAGTACTTC
TRBV24-1	-	TRBJ1-1	-	CATTGSGTNTEAFF	TGTGCCACCACCGGTTCAGGGACGAACACTGAAGCTTTCTTT
TRBV20-1	-	TRBJ2-7	TRBD1	CSAPGTANYEQYF	TGCAGTGCCCCTGGGACAGCAAACTACGAGCAGTACTTC
TRBV7-3	-	TRBJ2-1	TRBD2	CASSLGTRNNEQFF	TGTGCCAGCAGCTTGGGGACTAGAAACAATGAGCAGTTCTTC
TRBV28	-	TRBJ2-1	TRBD2	CASSLGGRASNEQFF	TGTGCCAGCAGTTTAGGCGGGAGGGCGAGCAATGAGCAGTTCTTC
TRBV7-9	-	TRBJ1-4	-	CASSPRRGTLNEKLFF	TGTGCCAGCAGCCCCCGGCGAGGGACCCTGAATGAAAAACTGTTTTTT
TRBV6-9	-	TRBJ2-1	TRBD2	CASSYRTSGSGNEQFF	TGTGCCAGCAGTTACCGGACTAGCGGGAGTGGCAATGAGCAGTTCTTC
TRBV2	few	TRBJ2-7	-	CASRPGWYEQYF	TGTGCCAGCAGGCCGGGGTGGTACGAGCAGTACTTC
TRBV7-2	many	TRBJ2-7	-	CASSLGGAEQYF	TGCGCCAGCAGCTTGGGTGGCGCCGAGCAGTACTTC
TRBV3-1	-	TRBJ2-2	TRBD2	CASSPGLAGATELFF	TGTGCCAGCAGCCCGGGACTAGCGGGAGCAACGGAGCTGTTTTTT